Sequencing of this T cell receptor (beta chain) was carried out in a study of OX40 agonist ivuxolimab in advanced cancers. Study as a whole: Three partial responders included one hepatocellular carcinoma patient and two cutaneous melanoma patients.

Study results and limitations: At 0.1 to 3.0 mg/kg and by week 6, CD4+ and CD8+ T cells in the blood had expanded clonally.

Some clones are missing from TCRdb's copy, which holds only in-frame ones; the method was immunoSEQ multiplex PCR. The sample holds 100,000 or so clones; about nine tenths are singletons and the top ten take approximately 5.7%. About this clone: Its specificity is not known.

Germline V gene lookup returns CDR1 MNHEY and CDR2 SVGAGI. CDR3 length: 13 amino acids. With 6 bases clipped from V and 8 bases from J, the junction kept 9 bases outside the gene matches. The V gene is TRBV6-5, the J gene TRBJ1-2, with TRBD1 matching 7 bases. The material sequenced was CD4+ or CD8+ T cells sorted from blood, taken in a trial of the OX40 agonist ivuxolimab. The clonotype was recovered from an adult with an advanced solid tumor such as melanoma, head and neck, liver or kidney cancer. CDR3 nucleotides: TGTGCCAGCAGCTCGACAGGGTCAGCCGGCTACACCTTC. Translation: CASSSTGSAGYTF.